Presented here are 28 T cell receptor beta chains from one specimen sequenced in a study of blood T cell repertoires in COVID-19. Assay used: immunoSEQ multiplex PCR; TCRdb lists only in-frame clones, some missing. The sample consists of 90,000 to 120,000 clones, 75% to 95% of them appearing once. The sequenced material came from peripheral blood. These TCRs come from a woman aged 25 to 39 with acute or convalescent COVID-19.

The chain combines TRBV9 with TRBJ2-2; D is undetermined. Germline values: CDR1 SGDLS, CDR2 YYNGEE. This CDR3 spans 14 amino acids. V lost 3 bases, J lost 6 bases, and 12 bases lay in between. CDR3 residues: CASSDPNSAGELFF. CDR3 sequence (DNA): TGTGCCAGCAGCGACCCGAACAGTGCCGGGGAGCTGTTTTTT.

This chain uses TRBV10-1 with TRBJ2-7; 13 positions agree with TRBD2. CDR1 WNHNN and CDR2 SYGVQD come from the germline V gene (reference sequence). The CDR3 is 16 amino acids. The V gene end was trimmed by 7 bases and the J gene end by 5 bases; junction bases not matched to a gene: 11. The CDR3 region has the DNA TGCGCCAGCAACCCTACTAGCGGGGGGGAGGTCCACGAGCAGTACTTC. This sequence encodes CASNPTSGGEVHEQYF.

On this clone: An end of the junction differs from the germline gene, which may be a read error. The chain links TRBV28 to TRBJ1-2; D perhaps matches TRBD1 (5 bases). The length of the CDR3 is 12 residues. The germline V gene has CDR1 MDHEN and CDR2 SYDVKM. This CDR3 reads CTSSSGVGGYTF. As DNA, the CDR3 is TGTACCAGCAGTTCGGGGGTCGGCGGCTACACCTTC.

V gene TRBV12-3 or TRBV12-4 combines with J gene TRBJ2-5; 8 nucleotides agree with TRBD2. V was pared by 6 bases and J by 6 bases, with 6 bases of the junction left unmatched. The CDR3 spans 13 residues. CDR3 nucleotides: TGTGCCAGCAGGAAAGTAGCGGGGAAGACCCAGTACTTC. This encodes CASRKVAGKTQYF.

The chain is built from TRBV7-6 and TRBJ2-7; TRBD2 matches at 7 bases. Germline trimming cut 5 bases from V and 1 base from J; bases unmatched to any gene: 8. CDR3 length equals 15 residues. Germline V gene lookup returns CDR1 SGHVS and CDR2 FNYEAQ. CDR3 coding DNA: TGTGCCAGCAGCCCCATGGGCGGGGGTTCCTACGAGCAGTACTTC. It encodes CASSPMGGGSYEQYF. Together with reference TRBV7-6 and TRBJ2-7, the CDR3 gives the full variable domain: GAGVSQSPRYKVTKRGQDVALRCDPISGHVSLYWYRQALGQGPEFLTYFNYEAQQDKSGLPNDRFSAERPEGSISTLTIQRTEQRDSAMYRCASSPMGGGSYEQYFGPGTRLTVT.

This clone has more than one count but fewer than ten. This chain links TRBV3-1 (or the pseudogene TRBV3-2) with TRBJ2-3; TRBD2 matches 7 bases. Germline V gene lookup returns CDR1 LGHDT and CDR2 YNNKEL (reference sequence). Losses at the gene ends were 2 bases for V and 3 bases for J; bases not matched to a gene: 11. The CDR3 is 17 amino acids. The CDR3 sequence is CASSQSDWQGGTDTQYF. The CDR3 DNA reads TGTGCCAGCAGCCAATCAGATTGGCAGGGAGGGACAGATACGCAGTATTTT.

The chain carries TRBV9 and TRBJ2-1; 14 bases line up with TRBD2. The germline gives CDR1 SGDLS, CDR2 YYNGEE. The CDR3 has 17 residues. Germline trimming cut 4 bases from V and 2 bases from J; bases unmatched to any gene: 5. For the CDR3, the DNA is TGTGCCAGCAGCCCCGGGACTAGCGGGAGCCCCTACAATGAGCAGTTCTTC. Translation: CASSPGTSGSPYNEQFF.

The CDR3 here is CASSLWGAVEAFF. The DNA of the CDR3 is TGTGCCAGCAGCTTGTGGGGAGCGGTTGAAGCTTTCTTT. The chain uses TRBV7-9 and TRBJ1-1; D is unclear. This CDR3 has 13 amino acids. Germline V gives CDR1 SEHNR, CDR2 FQNEAQ (reference sequence). V was pared by 3 bases and J by 7 bases, with 12 bases between.

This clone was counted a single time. CDR3 region: CASSWRQGRHIFADTQYF. DNA of the CDR3: TGTGCCAGCAGCTGGAGACAGGGTCGCCACATTTTCGCAGATACGCAGTATTTT. The genes are TRBV7-2 and TRBJ2-3, with 7 bases aligning to TRBD1. Unmatched junction bases numbered 17, after V lost 4 bases and J lost 4 bases. Germline V gives CDR1 SGHTA, CDR2 FQGNSA. CDR3 size: 18 residues. Variable domain in full (rest from reference TRBV7-2 and TRBJ2-3): GAGVSQSPSNKVTEKGKDVELRCDPISGHTALYWYRQSLGQGLEFLIYFQGNSAPDKSGLPSDRFSAERTGGSVSTLTIQRTQQEDSAVYLCASSWRQGRHIFADTQYFGPGTRLTVL.

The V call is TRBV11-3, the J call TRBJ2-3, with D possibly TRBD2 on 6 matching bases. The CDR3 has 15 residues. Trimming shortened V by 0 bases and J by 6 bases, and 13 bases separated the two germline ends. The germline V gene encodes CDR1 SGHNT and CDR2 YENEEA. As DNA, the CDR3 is TGTGCCAGCAGCTTAGATTTGGGACTGTATGATACGCAGTATTTT. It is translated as CASSLDLGLYDTQYF.

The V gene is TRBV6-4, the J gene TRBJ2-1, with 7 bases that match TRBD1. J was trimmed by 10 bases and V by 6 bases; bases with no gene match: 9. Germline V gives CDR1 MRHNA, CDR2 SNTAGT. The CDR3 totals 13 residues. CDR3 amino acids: CASSRETGREQFF. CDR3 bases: TGTGCCAGCAGCCGAGAGACAGGGAGAGAGCAGTTCTTC.

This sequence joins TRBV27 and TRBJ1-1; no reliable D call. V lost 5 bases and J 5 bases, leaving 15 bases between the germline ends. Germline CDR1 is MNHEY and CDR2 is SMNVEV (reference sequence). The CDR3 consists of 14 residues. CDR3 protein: CASSPGQWRTEAFF. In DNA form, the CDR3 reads TGTGCCAGCAGTCCGGGCCAATGGAGGACTGAAGCTTTCTTT.

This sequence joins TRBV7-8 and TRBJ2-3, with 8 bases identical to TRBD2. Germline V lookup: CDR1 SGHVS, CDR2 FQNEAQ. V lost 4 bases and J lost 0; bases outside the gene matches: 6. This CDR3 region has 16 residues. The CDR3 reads CASSSRLAPSTDTQYF. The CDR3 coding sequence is TGTGCCAGCAGCTCCCGACTAGCGCCTAGCACAGATACGCAGTATTTT.

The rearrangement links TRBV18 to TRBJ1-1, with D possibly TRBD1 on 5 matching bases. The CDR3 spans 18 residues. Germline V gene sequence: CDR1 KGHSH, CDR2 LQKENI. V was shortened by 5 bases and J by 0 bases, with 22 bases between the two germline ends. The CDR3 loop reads CASSGVGQVDSLNTEAFF. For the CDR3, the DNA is TGTGCCAGCTCAGGGGTCGGTCAGGTCGACAGCTTGAACACTGAAGCTTTCTTT.

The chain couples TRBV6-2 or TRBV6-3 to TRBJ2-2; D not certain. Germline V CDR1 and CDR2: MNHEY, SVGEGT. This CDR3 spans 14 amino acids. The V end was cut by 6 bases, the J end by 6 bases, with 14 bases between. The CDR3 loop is CASSISLVAGELFF. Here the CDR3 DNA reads TGTGCCAGCAGCATCAGTCTTGTCGCCGGGGAGCTGTTTTTT.

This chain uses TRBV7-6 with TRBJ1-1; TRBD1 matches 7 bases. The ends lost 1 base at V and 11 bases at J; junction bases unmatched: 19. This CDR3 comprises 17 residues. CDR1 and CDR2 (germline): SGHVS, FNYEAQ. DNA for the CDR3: TGTGCCAGCAGCTTAGTTCGACAGGGAGAACATTCACCGATCGCTTTCTTT. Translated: CASSLVRQGEHSPIAFF.

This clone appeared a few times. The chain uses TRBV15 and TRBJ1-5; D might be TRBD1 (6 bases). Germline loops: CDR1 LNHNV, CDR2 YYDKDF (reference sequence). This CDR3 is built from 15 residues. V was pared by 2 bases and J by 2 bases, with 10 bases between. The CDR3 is CATSRNGQRNQPQHF. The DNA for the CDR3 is TGTGCCACCAGCAGAAACGGACAGCGCAATCAGCCCCAGCATTTT.

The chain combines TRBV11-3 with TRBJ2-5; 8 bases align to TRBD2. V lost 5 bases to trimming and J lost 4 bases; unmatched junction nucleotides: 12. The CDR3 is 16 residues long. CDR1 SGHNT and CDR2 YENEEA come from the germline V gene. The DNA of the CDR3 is TGTGCCAGCAGCCCCGTTGATAGCGGGGCGTTAGAGACCCAGTACTTC. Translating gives CASSPVDSGALETQYF.

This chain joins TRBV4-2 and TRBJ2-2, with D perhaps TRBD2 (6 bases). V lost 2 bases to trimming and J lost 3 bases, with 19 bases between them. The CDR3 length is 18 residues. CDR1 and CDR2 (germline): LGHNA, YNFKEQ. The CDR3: CASSQPPGLRSDTGELFF. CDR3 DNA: TGTGCCAGCAGCCAACCCCCGGGACTTAGGTCAGACACCGGGGAGCTGTTTTTT.

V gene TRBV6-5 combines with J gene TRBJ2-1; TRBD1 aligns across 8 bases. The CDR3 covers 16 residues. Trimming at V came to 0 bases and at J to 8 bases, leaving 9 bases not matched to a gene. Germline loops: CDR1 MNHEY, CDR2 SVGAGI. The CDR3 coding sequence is TGTGCCAGCAGTTACTCACAGGGGGTTGACTTATATGAGCAGTTCTTC. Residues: CASSYSQGVDLYEQFF.

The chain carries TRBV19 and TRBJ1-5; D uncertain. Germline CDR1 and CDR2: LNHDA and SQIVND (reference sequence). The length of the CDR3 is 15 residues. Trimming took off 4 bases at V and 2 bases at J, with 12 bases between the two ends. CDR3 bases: TGTGCCAGTAGTAACGGGATTAGGGGCAATCAGCCCCAGCATTTT. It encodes CASSNGIRGNQPQHF.

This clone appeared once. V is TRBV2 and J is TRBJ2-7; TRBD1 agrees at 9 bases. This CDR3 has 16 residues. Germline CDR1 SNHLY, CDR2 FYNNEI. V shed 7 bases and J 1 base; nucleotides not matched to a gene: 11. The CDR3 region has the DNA TGTGCCAGCATTCCAATTGGACAGGGGACTTCCTACGAGCAGTACTTC. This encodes CASIPIGQGTSYEQYF.

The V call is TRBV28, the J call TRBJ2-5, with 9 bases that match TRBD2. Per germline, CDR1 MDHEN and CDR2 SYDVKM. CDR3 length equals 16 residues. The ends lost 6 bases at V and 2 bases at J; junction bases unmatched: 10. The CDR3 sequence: CASRTPSLAGQETQYF. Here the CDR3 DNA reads TGTGCCAGCAGGACCCCTTCGCTAGCGGGACAAGAGACCCAGTACTTC.

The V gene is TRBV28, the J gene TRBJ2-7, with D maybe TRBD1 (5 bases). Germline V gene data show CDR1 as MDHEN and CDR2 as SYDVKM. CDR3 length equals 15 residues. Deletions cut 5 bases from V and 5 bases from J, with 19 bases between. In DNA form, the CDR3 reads TGTGCCAGCAGTCCGGGCTCGTTAGGGGCCCACGAGCAGTACTTC. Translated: CASSPGSLGAHEQYF.

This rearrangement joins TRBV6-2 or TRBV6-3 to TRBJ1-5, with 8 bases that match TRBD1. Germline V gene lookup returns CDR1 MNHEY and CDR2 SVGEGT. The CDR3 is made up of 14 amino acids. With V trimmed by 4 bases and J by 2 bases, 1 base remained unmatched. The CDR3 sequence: CASSWTGRNQPQHF. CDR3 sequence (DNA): TGTGCCAGCAGTTGGACAGGGCGCAATCAGCCCCAGCATTTT.

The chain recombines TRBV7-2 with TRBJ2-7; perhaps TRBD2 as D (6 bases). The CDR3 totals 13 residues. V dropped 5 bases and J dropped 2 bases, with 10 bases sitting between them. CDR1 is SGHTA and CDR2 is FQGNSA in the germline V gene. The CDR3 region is CASSAGLPYEQYF. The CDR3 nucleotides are TGTGCCAGCAGCGCGGGACTTCCCTACGAGCAGTACTTC.

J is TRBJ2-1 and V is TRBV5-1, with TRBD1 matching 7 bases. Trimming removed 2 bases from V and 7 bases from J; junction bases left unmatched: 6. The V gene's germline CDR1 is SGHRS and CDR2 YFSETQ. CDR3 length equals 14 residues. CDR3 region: CASSFEGGSNEQFF. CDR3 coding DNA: TGCGCCAGCAGCTTCGAAGGGGGCTCGAATGAGCAGTTCTTC.

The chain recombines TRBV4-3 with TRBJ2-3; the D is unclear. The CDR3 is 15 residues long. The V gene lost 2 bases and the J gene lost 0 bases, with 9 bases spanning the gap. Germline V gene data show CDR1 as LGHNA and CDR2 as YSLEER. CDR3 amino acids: CASSQIGLSTDTQYF. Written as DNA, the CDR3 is TGCGCCAGCAGCCAAATTGGGCTGAGCACAGATACGCAGTATTTT.